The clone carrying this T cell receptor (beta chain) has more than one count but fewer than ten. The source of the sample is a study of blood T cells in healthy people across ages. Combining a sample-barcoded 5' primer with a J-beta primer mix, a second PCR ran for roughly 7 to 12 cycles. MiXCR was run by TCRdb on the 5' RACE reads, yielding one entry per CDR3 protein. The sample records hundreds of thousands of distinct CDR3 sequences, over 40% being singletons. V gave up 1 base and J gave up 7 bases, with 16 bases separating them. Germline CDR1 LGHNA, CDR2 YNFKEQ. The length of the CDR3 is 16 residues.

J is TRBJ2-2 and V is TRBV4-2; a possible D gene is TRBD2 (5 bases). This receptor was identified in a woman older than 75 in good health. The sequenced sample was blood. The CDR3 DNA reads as TGTGCCAGCAGCCAAGCTAGAGGGCCGGTGGGCGGGGAGCTGTTTTTT. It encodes CASSQARGPVGGELFF.